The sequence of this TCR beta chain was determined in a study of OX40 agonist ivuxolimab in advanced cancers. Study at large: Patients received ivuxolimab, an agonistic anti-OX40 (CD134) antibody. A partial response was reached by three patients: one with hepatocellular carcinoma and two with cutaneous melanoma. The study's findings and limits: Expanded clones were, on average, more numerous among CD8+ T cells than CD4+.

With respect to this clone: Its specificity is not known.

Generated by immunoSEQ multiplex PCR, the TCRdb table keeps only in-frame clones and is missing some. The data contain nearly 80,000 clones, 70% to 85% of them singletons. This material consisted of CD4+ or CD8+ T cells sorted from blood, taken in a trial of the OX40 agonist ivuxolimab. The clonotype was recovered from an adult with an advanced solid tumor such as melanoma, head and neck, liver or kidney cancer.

In DNA, the CDR3 is TGTGCCAGCAGCTTAGATCCCGGGAAGAAGGGACCTGAAGCTTTCTTT. Protein: CASSLDPGKKGPEAFF. The chain has TRBV11-2 and TRBJ1-1, with a possible D match to TRBD1 (5 bases). Trimming removed 0 bases from V and 6 bases from J, with 17 bases in between. CDR1 is SGHAT, CDR2 FQNNGV, per germline. The CDR3 is made up of 16 amino acids. The full variable domain, completed using reference TRBV11-2 and TRBJ1-1, is EAGVAQSPRYKIIEKRQSVAFWCNPISGHATLYWYQQILGQGPKLLIQFQNNGVVDDSQLPKDRFSAERLKGVDSTLKIQPAKLEDSAVYLCASSLDPGKKGPEAFFGQGTRLTVV.